Given below is one T cell receptor beta chain in context. The sample is drawn from a study of blood T cell repertoires in COVID-19. Study at large: The United States, Italy and Spain provided the acute and convalescent COVID-19 samples. Sources were T cells, B-cell-depleted T cells, or PBMCs; the material itself was cDNA or gDNA.

V shed 3 bases, J shed 1 base, and the junction held 7 bases outside the gene matches. This CDR3 is built from 16 residues. Germline values: CDR1 SGHRS, CDR2 YFSETQ. Seattle patient enrollment occurred during active infection, with longitudinal follow-up thereafter. Per the authors' pipeline: Reference gene primer amplification gave nucleated cell count estimates. Some clones are missing from TCRdb's copy, which holds only in-frame ones; the method was immunoSEQ multiplex PCR. V and J calls and clone size follow that table, whereas D and trimming were derived from the DNA. The repertoire includes around 210,000 clones, around nine tenths of them detected once, and 18% sits in the top ten.

This sequence joins TRBV5-1 and TRBJ2-3, with 8 bases aligning to TRBD1. The sequence was obtained from a man aged 50 or older with COVID-19, enrolled during active disease. The specimen was peripheral blood. DNA for the CDR3: TGCGCCAGCAGCTATGGACAGGGAAGGGGCACAGATACGCAGTATTTT. Protein: CASSYGQGRGTDTQYF.